The 9 T cell receptor beta chains listed next were all sequenced from one sample in a study of T cells in Graves' hyperthyroidism and ophthalmopathy. Amplified TCR beta CDR3 regions came from RNA transcripts. HTBI primers drove first-round RT-PCR of the TCR CDR3. MiXCR, run by TCRdb on the multiplex PCR reads, gives a single entry per CDR3 protein. The repertoire includes roughly 500,000 distinct CDR3 sequences, approximately 25% of them detected once, and approximately 10% sits in the top ten. The sample was blood. The receptors were gathered from a woman aged 25 to 39 with Graves' ophthalmopathy.

This clonotype turned up a few times. As DNA, the CDR3 is TGTGCCAGCAGCGCGGGGACAGGGGCTACTCAGCCCCAGCATTTT. As protein: CASSAGTGATQPQHF. The V call is TRBV7-9, the J call TRBJ1-5, with TRBD1 matching 10 bases. J lost 6 bases, V lost 5 bases, and 7 bases had no gene match. CDR1 and CDR2 (germline): SEHNR, FQNEAQ (reference sequence). CDR3 length: 15 residues.

As regards this clonotype: A much more abundant neighbour one base away suggests this may be a read error. The chain combines TRBV28 with TRBJ2-5; 10 nucleotides agree with TRBD1. The germline V gene has CDR1 MDHEN and CDR2 SYDVKM. The CDR3 has 14 amino acids. CDR3 sequence (DNA): TGTGCCAGCAGGGAGACAGGGGGCCGGGAGACCCAGGACTTC. Translated, it gives CASRETGGRETQDF.

V is TRBV9 and J is TRBJ1-5; D gene unclear. The CDR3 spans 15 residues. Germline V lookup: CDR1 SGDLS, CDR2 YYNGEE. Trimming took 0 bases from V and 2 from J, leaving 9 bases between them. The CDR3 sequence: CASSVDWRGNQPQHF. CDR3 nucleotide sequence: TGTGCCAGCAGCGTAGATTGGAGGGGCAATCAGCCCCAGCATTTT.

This clonotype was seen repeatedly, ten times or more. V is TRBV11-2 and J is TRBJ1-2, with a possible D match to TRBD1 (6 bases). This CDR3 region has 15 residues. Germline CDR1 reads SGHAT; CDR2 reads FQNNGV. V dropped 5 bases and J dropped 0 bases, with 13 bases sitting between them. CDR3 amino acids: CASSPTGTPNYGYTF. The CDR3 bases are TGTGCCAGCAGCCCAACAGGGACACCTAACTATGGCTACACCTTC. Full variable domain (outside the CDR3, taken from reference TRBV11-2 and TRBJ1-2): EAGVAQSPRYKIIEKRQSVAFWCNPISGHATLYWYQQILGQGPKLLIQFQNNGVVDDSQLPKDRFSAERLKGVDSTLKIQPAKLEDSAVYLCASSPTGTPNYGYTFGSGTRLTVV.

This clonotype was seen at least ten times. The chain links TRBV2 to TRBJ1-5; tentative D call: TRBD1 (6 bases). The germline V and J ends were trimmed by 7 bases and 6 bases, with 13 bases remaining between them. The CDR3 has 13 residues. The germline V gene encodes CDR1 SNHLY and CDR2 FYNNEI. CDR3 DNA sequence: TGTGCCAGCACGCAGGGGCCGGGTCAGCCCCAGCATTTT. This codes for CASTQGPGQPQHF. Full variable domain (outside the CDR3, taken from reference TRBV2 and TRBJ1-5): EPEVTQTPSHQVTQMGQEVILRCVPISNHLYFYWYRQILGQKVEFLVSFYNNEISEKSEIFDDQFSVERPDGSNFTLKIRSTKLEDSAMYFCASTQGPGQPQHFGDGTRLSIL.

With respect to this clonotype: Possible read error: a much larger clone is one base away. V is TRBV3-1 and J is TRBJ2-2; a weak D match, TRBD1 (6 bases). Looked up from germline, CDR1 is LGHDT and CDR2 is YNNKEL (reference sequence). The CDR3 loop spans 16 amino acids. Trimming shortened V by 2 bases and J by 3 bases, and 13 bases separated the two germline ends. CDR3 bases: TGTGCCAGCAGCCAACGACAGGACCTCGACACCGGGGAGCTGTTTTTT. Translated, it gives CASSQRQDLDTGELFF.

This clonotype occurred many times. The chain has TRBV29-1 and TRBJ1-2, with D perhaps TRBD1 (5 bases). CDR1 and CDR2 (germline): SQVTM, ANQGSEA. The germline V and J ends were trimmed by 4 bases and 5 bases, with 17 bases remaining between them. The CDR3 consists of 14 residues. DNA of the CDR3: TGCAGCGTTGTAAGTGACAGAGTCTTTTATGGCTACACCTTC. Amino acid sequence: CSVVSDRVFYGYTF.

This clonotype appeared many times. The chain recombines TRBV29-1 with TRBJ2-5; no definite D call. Germline V gene data show CDR1 as SQVTM and CDR2 as ANQGSEA. V was cut by 0 bases and J by 3 bases, with 5 bases left in between. The CDR3 loop spans 12 amino acids. The CDR3 DNA sequence: TGCAGCGTTGAAGAAAATGAAGAGACCCAGTACTTC. It encodes CSVEENEETQYF.

Many counts were recorded for this clonotype. The CDR3 protein is CASPLDRDTEAFF. CDR3 nucleotide sequence: TGTGCCAGCCCACTCGACAGGGACACTGAAGCTTTCTTT. V gene TRBV2 combines with J gene TRBJ1-1; 7 bases are a match to TRBD1. Per germline, CDR1 SNHLY and CDR2 FYNNEI. Unmatched junction bases numbered 6, after V lost 8 bases and J lost 3 bases. The CDR3 contains 13 residues.